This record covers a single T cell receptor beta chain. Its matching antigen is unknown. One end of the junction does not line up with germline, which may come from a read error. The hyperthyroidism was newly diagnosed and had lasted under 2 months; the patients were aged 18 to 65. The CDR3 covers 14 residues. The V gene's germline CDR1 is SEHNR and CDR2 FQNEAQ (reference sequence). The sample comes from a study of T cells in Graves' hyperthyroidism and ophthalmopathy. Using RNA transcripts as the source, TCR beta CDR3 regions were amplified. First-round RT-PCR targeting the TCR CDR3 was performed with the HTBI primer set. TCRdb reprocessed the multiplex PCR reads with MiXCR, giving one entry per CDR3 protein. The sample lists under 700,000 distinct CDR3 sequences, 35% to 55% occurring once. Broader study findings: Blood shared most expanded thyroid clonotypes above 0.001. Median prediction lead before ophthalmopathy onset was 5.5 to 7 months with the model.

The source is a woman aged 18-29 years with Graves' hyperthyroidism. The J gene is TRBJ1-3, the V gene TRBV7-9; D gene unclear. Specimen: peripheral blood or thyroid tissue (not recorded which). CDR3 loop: CASSYDNSGNTVYF. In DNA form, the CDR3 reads TGTGCCAGCAGCTACGATAACTCTGGAAACACCGTATACTTT.